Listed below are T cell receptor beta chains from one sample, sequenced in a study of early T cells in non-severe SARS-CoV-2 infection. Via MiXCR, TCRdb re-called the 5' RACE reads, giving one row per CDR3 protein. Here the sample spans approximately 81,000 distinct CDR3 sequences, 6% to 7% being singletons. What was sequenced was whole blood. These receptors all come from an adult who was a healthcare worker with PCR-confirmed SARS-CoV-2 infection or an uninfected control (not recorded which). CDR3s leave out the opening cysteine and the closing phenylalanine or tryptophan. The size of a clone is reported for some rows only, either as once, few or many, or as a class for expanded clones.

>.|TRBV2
ASTIRQGATHEQY
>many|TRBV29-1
SVKTPTSGGKDTQY
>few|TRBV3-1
ASSRDIIPYEQY
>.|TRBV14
ASSQARAPLH
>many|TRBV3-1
ASSPTRANQPQH
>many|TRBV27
ASRSHSTDTQY
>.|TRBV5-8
ASSLDGGEGTSGEYEQY
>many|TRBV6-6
ASSSSGQGEQY
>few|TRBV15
ATSRVHENTEAF
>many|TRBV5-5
ASRLEVSSGELF
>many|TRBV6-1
ASSEFGQESGANVLT
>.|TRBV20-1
SARAAVSGDTGELF
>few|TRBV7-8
ASSLEPSGGARPKNIQY
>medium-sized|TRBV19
ASSILRGNTGELF
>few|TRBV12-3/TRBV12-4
ASTRTPTNYGYT
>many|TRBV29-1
SADRGGNYGYT
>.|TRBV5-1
ASSLGQVNEKLV
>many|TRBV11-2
ASSLAAGSRLDEQF
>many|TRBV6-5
ASSYWDRSTGELF
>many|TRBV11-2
ASALSGRDEQF
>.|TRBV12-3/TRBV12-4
ASRQTTGAEAF
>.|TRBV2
ASSDRSHEQY
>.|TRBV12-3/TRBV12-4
ASSYEYNEQF
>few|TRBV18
ASSPQRGTYEQY
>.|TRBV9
ASSVDTFGGGADTQY
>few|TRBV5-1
ASKPGIGWTDTQY
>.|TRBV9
ASSAQGVDTQY
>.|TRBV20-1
SARAAIGALSTDTQY
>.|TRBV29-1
SVDAPGIWTEAF
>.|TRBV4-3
ASSQSRTYGEQY